Below are 11 T cell receptor beta chains sequenced from a single sample in a study of preoperative IRX-2 immunotherapy in early breast cancer. Method: immunoSEQ multiplex PCR; TCRdb's copy keeps in-frame clones and lacks some. The sample has 25,000 or so clones, 80% to 90% seen once. Treatment denoted: preoperative locoregional IRX-2 cytokine immunotherapy. Here the sequenced sample was tumor tissue, taken after IRX-2 immunotherapy. The source is a human donor with breast cancer.

The chain combines TRBV10-1 with TRBJ1-5; D is ambiguous. Trimming took off 3 bases at V and 4 bases at J, with 7 bases between the two ends. CDR1 is WNHNN and CDR2 is SYGVQD in the germline V gene (reference sequence). The CDR3 is 13 residues long. This CDR3 is CASSDHDNQPQHF. The CDR3 DNA sequence: TGCGCCAGCAGTGATCATGATAATCAGCCCCAGCATTTT.

This chain joins TRBV6-6 and TRBJ1-5; no definite D call. This CDR3 has 14 amino acids. The V end lost 6 bases, the J end lost 3 bases, and 12 bases lay between the germline ends. Germline assignment: CDR1 MNHNY and CDR2 SVGAGI (reference sequence). The CDR3 DNA is TGTGCCAGCAGGGGCGGCGGGGTCAATCAGCCCCAGCATTTT. This codes for CASRGGGVNQPQHF.

This rearrangement joins TRBV9 to TRBJ2-2; 10 bases align to TRBD1. The CDR3 has 15 residues. Germline V gene lookup returns CDR1 SGDLS and CDR2 YYNGEE. Trimming took 4 bases from V and 7 from J; bases not matched to a gene: 7. The CDR3 DNA follows: TGTGCCAGCAGCATGGGACAGGGGTCATACGGGGAGCTGTTTTTT. This codes for CASSMGQGSYGELFF.

The chain combines TRBV19 with TRBJ2-2; 10 bases line up with TRBD2. The junction had 4 bases not matched to a gene; V was cut back by 2 bases and J by 1 base. Germline V lookup: CDR1 LNHDA, CDR2 SQIVND (reference sequence). The CDR3 contains 17 residues. CDR3 in DNA: TGTGCCAGTAGTATATTACTAGCGGGGTGGAACACCGGGGAGCTGTTTTTT. Its translation: CASSILLAGWNTGELFF.

The chain uses TRBV27 and TRBJ2-4, with 11 bases matching TRBD2. CDR1 and CDR2 (germline): MNHEY, SMNVEV (reference sequence). Trimming cost V 7 bases and J 0 bases; bases outside gene matches: 5. The CDR3 covers 16 residues. DNA of the CDR3: TGTGCCAGCAAGTTAGCGGGAGGGATAGCCAAAAACATTCAGTACTTC. This gives the protein CASKLAGGIAKNIQYF.

This clone was seen a few times. This chain uses TRBV5-1 with TRBJ1-2; 9 positions agree with TRBD1. Germline CDR1 reads SGHRS; CDR2 reads YFSETQ. The CDR3 has 15 amino acids. J lost 4 bases, V lost 3 bases, and 7 bases had no gene match. CDR3 in amino acids: CASSSWTGVSYGYTF. The CDR3 DNA sequence: TGCGCCAGCAGCTCATGGACAGGGGTTTCCTATGGCTACACCTTC.

Note on this clone: Other nucleotide sequences from this sample produce the same CDR3. The chain couples TRBV5-4 to TRBJ2-2; possible D gene TRBD2, 6 bases. V lost 0 bases to trimming and J lost 1 base, with 7 bases between them. CDR1 is SGHNT, CDR2 YYREEE, per germline (reference sequence). The CDR3 is 15 amino acids. The CDR3 loop is CASSLGTMNTGELFF. The CDR3 DNA sequence: TGTGCCAGCAGCTTGGGGACTATGAACACCGGGGAGCTGTTTTTT.

The chain recombines TRBV11-2 with TRBJ2-7, with TRBD2 matching over 8 bases. Per the germline V gene, CDR1 is SGHAT and CDR2 is FQNNGV. With V trimmed by 1 base and J by 2 bases, 1 base remained unmatched. This CDR3 comprises 14 residues. CDR3 sequence: CASSLAGGTYEQYF. DNA for the CDR3: TGTGCCAGCAGCTTAGCGGGGGGGACCTACGAGCAGTACTTC. Looking up the rest from reference TRBV11-2 and TRBJ2-7 gives the full variable domain: EAGVAQSPRYKIIEKRQSVAFWCNPISGHATLYWYQQILGQGPKLLIQFQNNGVVDDSQLPKDRFSAERLKGVDSTLKIQPAKLEDSAVYLCASSLAGGTYEQYFGPGTRLTVT.

The chain combines TRBV29-1 with TRBJ1-5, with D possibly being TRBD1 (6 bases). The V and J ends lost 4 bases and 3 bases respectively, with 19 bases between them. CDR1 SQVTM and CDR2 ANQGSEA come from the germline V gene. This CDR3 has 16 residues. The CDR3 region has the DNA TGCAGCGTTGTGTTGGGGGCAGGGGACCCCAATCAGCCCCAGCATTTT. Its protein is CSVVLGAGDPNQPQHF. The entire variable domain, with the rest obtained from reference TRBV29-1 and TRBJ1-5, is as follows: SAVISQKPSRDICQRGTSLTIQCQVDSQVTMMFWYRQQPGQSLTLIATANQGSEATYESGFVIDKFPISRPNLTFSTLTVSNMSPEDSSIYLCSVVLGAGDPNQPQHFGDGTRLSIL.

This chain links TRBV19 with TRBJ1-5; 7 bases map to TRBD1. CDR1 and CDR2 (germline): LNHDA, SQIVND (reference sequence). This CDR3 has 15 residues. The trim removed 1 base at V and 7 bases at J, leaving 7 bases unmatched. Written as DNA, the CDR3 is TGTGCCAGTAGTATAGTCCCGGGACAGTCCCAGCCCCAGCATTTT. Translated, it gives CASSIVPGQSQPQHF. The full variable domain, its missing parts supplied by reference TRBV19 and TRBJ1-5, is DGGITQSPKYLFRKEGQNVTLSCEQNLNHDAMYWYRQDPGQGLRLIYYSQIVNDFQKGDIAEGYSVSREKKESFPLTVTSAQKNPTAFYLCASSIVPGQSQPQHFGDGTRLSIL.

The chain carries TRBV4-1 and TRBJ1-2; TRBD1 matches 8 bases. V shed 7 bases, J shed 7 bases, and the junction held 11 bases outside the gene matches. CDR3 length equals 14 residues. Germline-derived CDR1 and CDR2 are MGHRA and YSYEKL. CDR3 sequence reads: CASNTNRGLGGYTF. For the CDR3, the DNA is TGCGCCAGCAATACCAACAGGGGGTTGGGTGGCTACACCTTC.